This T cell receptor (beta chain) was captured by sequencing in a study of PD-1 blockade in classical Hodgkin lymphoma (TCRdb year 2020). Concerning the study at large: Nivolumab dosing was 3 mg/kg intravenously every 2 weeks, continuing until either disease progression or unacceptable toxicity. A peripheral blood immune signature of response to PD-1 blockade in classical Hodgkin lymphoma was defined using TCR beta sequencing and CyTOF. Paper-wide results and their limitations: Newly diagnosed patients were reported to have lower baseline TCR diversity than healthy donors, and relapsed/refractory patients were reported to have lower baseline TCR diversity still. CD4+ but not CD8+ TCR diversity rose significantly by C4D1 (p=0.0027 vs p=0.16), most apparent in complete responders (p=0.02). Lower diversity was observed in patients in whom nivolumab was started less than 1 year after ASCT, and these patients were excluded from later analyses so that confounding by immune reconstitution would be avoided. Only a single clinical trial cohort was studied, and what caused the repertoire differences, possibly disease activity or prior therapy, remained undefined. Trial patients with a complete response had baseline diversity similar to that of newly diagnosed patients, while partial responders and progressors had significantly lower diversity.

Taken with the paper, the label for time point translates to: cycle 4 day 1 (C4D1), after around six weeks of nivolumab. Every trial patient had relapsed following autologous stem cell transplantation, and prior brentuximab vedotin exposure was what differed among cohorts A, B and C. The trial cohort was composed of over 50 patients with relapsed/refractory classical Hodgkin lymphoma, for whom complete response, partial response or progressive disease was recorded as best overall response. Single-agent nivolumab was administered to trial patients in the multi-cohort phase II CheckMate 205 trial. An independent review committee assessed best overall response by applying the 2007 International Working Group response criteria. Trial PBMCs were collected immediately before nivolumab initiation (C1D1) and during therapy at cycle 2 day 1 and cycle 4 day 1. Peripheral blood was collected in 8 mL Vacutainer Cell Preparation Tubes, from which PBMCs were isolated by centrifugation and then cryopreserved.

From V the trimming removes 2 bases and from J it removes 4 bases, while the gene matches leave 9 bases of the junction unaccounted for. Including cysteine and phenylalanine, the CDR3 has 17 amino acids. Only the CDR3 region is kept as DNA, spanning 51 bases read in frame from base 1. From a lookup of the germline V gene, CDR1 and CDR2 are MNHNS and SASEGT. About this clone itself: There is no known antigen for this receptor. No per-base quality is available; no much larger clone lies one base away.

Genomic DNA was isolated using the Qiagen DNeasy kit from unsorted PBMCs as well as from negatively selected CD4+ and CD8+ fractions. TCR beta CDR3 regions were subjected to amplification by immunoSEQ multiplex PCR with primers that anneal to V and J segments. A synthetic immune receptor repertoire was used to minimize amplification bias, and remaining bias was computationally removed after sequencing. Per the source publication's procedure: Repertoire diversity was quantified as the Shannon entropy index using custom Python scripts. Unsorted, CD4+ and CD8+ repertoires were examined separately, except in combined analyses, for which CD4+ and CD8+ sequences were merged in silico. A clone was considered expanded if an increase in frequency of at least 2-fold after treatment relative to C1D1 was found, and a pseudocount of 0.5 was applied to clones undetected at baseline. Singleton clones were defined as clones with 0 or 1 copy at C1D1, and non-singleton clones were defined as clones with 2 or more copies. Clones expanded in unsorted samples were labelled as CD4+, CD8+ or unknown by matching protein sequences in sorted samples from the same patient. Wilcoxon tests on paired samples were used to test changes in diversity from C1D1 to C4D1. TCRdb limited this immuneACCESS table to in-frame rearrangements with V and J called. A share of clones is missing; checked studies link under half to unresolved V genes, and the rest is unexplained. V and J calls and clone size are as listed in that table; D and trimming were resolved from the DNA. Across this sample there are 30,000 to 50,000 clones, with 75% to 85% seen only once. 7.5% to 10% of the sample goes to the ten largest clones.

This clonotype was sampled from a human donor with classical Hodgkin lymphoma. Here the chain combines TRBV6-1 and TRBJ1-2, and TRBD1 aligns with 11 junction nucleotides. The material was peripheral blood mononuclear cells (PBMCs), obtained before the fourth cycle of nivolumab. In nucleotides, the sequence is TGTGCCAGCAGTGAATTATATAGGGACAGGGGGATCTATGGCTACACCTTC. It translates as CASSELYRDRGIYGYTF.